Below, 10 T cell receptor beta chains from the same sample are listed, as sequenced in a study of Graves' ophthalmopathy and Graves' hyperthyroidism. RNA transcripts provided the template for amplifying TCR beta CDR3 regions. A first-round RT-PCR used HTBI primers, followed by a second-round multiplex PCR. A single record per CDR3 protein comes from TCRdb applying MiXCR to the multiplex PCR reads. The sample has about 550,000 distinct CDR3 sequences, approximately 37% seen once. The sequenced material came from peripheral blood or thyroid tissue (not recorded which). The receptor set was obtained from an adult man with Graves' hyperthyroidism.

This clonotype was counted at least ten times. The V call is TRBV19, the J call TRBJ2-7; tentative D call: TRBD2 (6 bases). V dropped 6 bases and J dropped 0 bases, with 9 bases sitting between them. The germline gives CDR1 LNHDA, CDR2 SQIVND (reference sequence). The CDR3 spans 13 residues. DNA for the CDR3: TGTGCCAGTAGATCCGGGAGCTCCTACGAGCAGTACTTC. Translation: CASRSGSSYEQYF.

This chain joins TRBV12-3 or TRBV12-4 and TRBJ1-2; no clear D gene. Trimming took 3 bases from V and 4 from J, leaving 9 bases between them. CDR3 size: 13 residues. The CDR3 here is CASSFGETYGYTF. The DNA of the CDR3 is TGTGCCAGCAGTTTCGGGGAGACCTATGGCTACACCTTC.

This clonotype was found a few times. This chain uses TRBV5-1 with TRBJ2-5; TRBD1 agrees at 9 bases. Germline V gene sequence: CDR1 SGHRS, CDR2 YFSETQ. V was pared by 0 bases and J by 10 bases, with 7 bases of the junction left unmatched. The length of the CDR3 is 14 residues. In nucleotides, the CDR3 is TGCGCCAGCAGCTTGGCCTTTTCGGACAGGGGCCAGTACTTC. Its protein product is CASSLAFSDRGQYF.

This clonotype was detected ten times or more. The CDR3 sequence: CASSGRQIRETQYF. The CDR3 region has the DNA TGTGCCAGCAGCGGGCGACAGATTCGAGAGACCCAGTACTTC. The V gene is TRBV7-8, the J gene TRBJ2-5; D possibly corresponds to TRBD1 (5 bases). V dropped 5 bases and J dropped 4 bases, with 14 bases sitting between them. Germline V gene lookup returns CDR1 SGHVS and CDR2 FQNEAQ. The length of the CDR3 is 14 residues.

This rearrangement joins TRBV12-3 or TRBV12-4 to TRBJ1-1; TRBD1 agrees at 7 bases. With V trimmed by 2 bases and J by 1 base, 7 bases remained unmatched. The CDR3 is made up of 16 amino acids. CDR3 residues: CASSLSGQASNTEAFF. For the CDR3, the DNA is TGTGCCAGCAGTTTATCAGGACAGGCTTCGAACACTGAAGCTTTCTTT.

The sample holds many counts of this clonotype. This chain links TRBV12-3 or TRBV12-4 with TRBJ1-6, with 7 bases matching TRBD1. The CDR3 totals 14 residues. Trimming cost V 3 bases and J 7 bases; bases outside gene matches: 3. CDR3 in DNA: TGTGCCAGCAGTTTTGGAGGGGGCAATTCACCCCTCCACTTT. Translation gives CASSFGGGNSPLHF.

A word on this clonotype: The conserved closing phenylalanine or tryptophan is absent in this CDR3, likely reflecting a read error. J is TRBJ2-6 and V is TRBV6-1, with 13 bases lining up with TRBD2. Trimming took 7 bases from V and 1 from J; bases not matched to a gene: 4. Per germline, CDR1 MNHNS and CDR2 SASEGT. This CDR3 is built from 17 residues. As DNA, the CDR3 is TGTGCCAGCATCGGACTAGCGGGGGTTTCTGGGGCCAACGTCCTGACTTCC. Amino acids: CASIGLAGVSGANVLTS.

With regard to this clonotype: A much larger clone lies one base from this, so it may be a read error. V usage is TRBV20-1 and J usage is TRBJ1-1; D unclear. Germline lookup yields CDR1 DFQATT and CDR2 SNEGSKA (reference sequence). The ends were cut back, 2 bases at V and 0 bases at J, with 7 bases in the middle. CDR3 length equals 13 residues. This CDR3 is CSARKAVNTEAFF. In nucleotides, the CDR3 is TGCAGTGCTAGAAAGGCAGTGAACACTGAAGCTTTCTTT.

This clonotype was counted ten times or more. The rearrangement links TRBV12-3 or TRBV12-4 to TRBJ2-2; unclear D gene. This CDR3 is 16 amino acids long. Trimming stripped 3 bases from V and 6 bases from J, with 17 bases between. CDR3 residues: CASSFKPPRASGELFF. In nucleotides, the CDR3 is TGTGCCAGCAGTTTTAAGCCCCCGCGAGCTTCCGGGGAGCTGTTTTTT.

V and J are TRBV10-3 and TRBJ1-5; a weak D match, TRBD1 (5 bases). V was clipped by 3 bases and J by 6 bases, with 33 bases between them. Looked up from germline, CDR1 is ENHRY and CDR2 is SYGVKD. This CDR3 has 21 amino acids. DNA of the CDR3: TGTGCCATCAGTGAAGGTCGGGCAGGGATGGTTACTGGGGCCATTGGTCAGCCCCAGCATTTT. Its translation: CAISEGRAGMVTGAIGQPQHF.